This TCR beta chain was observed in a study of T cell repertoires in cytomegalovirus infection. As for the study in general: Used in the study were CMV epitopes, some recently identified and HLA-C-restricted, others well-studied and HLA-B-restricted. Public TCR beta signature analysis indicated the presence of both CMV infection and matching HLA type. Study-wide results and limits: CMV carriers having the relevant HLA were flagged by cumulative public TCR beta family frequency. The ex vivo response showed dominance by HLA-C-restricted CMV-specific TCR beta clonotypes.

MiXCR, run by TCRdb on the reads, gives a single entry per CDR3 protein. The data show tens of thousands of distinct CDR3 sequences, more than 15% seen once. In its sample, this clonotype was seen many times. Its target is not known. The V segment lost 2 bases and the J segment 4 bases; nucleotides outside the gene matches: 9. Germline CDR1 is SGHVS and CDR2 is FQNEAQ. This CDR3 region has 16 residues. This receptor was taken from a human donor in good health (CMV status not recorded). Some clones in this sample may be carry-over from other donors' samples. The chain employs TRBV7-8 and TRBJ2-7, with 9 nucleotides matching TRBD2. Sequenced material: CD8+ T cells from cultured PBMCs, taken from culture after CMV antigen stimulation. Written as DNA, the CDR3 is TGTGCCAGCAGCTTACTAAGCGGGGGGTGGGGTTACGAGCAGTACTTC. This encodes CASSLLSGGWGYEQYF.